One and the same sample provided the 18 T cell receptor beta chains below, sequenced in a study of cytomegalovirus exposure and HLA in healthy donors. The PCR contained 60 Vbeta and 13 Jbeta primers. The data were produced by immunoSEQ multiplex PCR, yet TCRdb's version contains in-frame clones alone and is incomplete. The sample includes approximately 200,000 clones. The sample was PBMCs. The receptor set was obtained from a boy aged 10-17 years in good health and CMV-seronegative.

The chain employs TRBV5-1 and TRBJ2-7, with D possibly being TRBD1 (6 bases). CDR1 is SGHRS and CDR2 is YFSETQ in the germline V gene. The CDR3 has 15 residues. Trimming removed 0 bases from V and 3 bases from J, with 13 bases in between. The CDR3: CASSLGTENLYEQYF. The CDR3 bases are TGCGCCAGCAGCTTGGGGACAGAGAACCTCTACGAGCAGTACTTC.

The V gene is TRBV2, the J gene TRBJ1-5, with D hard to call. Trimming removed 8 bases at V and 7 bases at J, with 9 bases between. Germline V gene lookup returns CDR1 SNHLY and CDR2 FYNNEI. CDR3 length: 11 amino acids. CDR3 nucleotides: TGTGCCAGCGGGCCACCCCAGCCCCAGCATTTT. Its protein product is CASGPPQPQHF.

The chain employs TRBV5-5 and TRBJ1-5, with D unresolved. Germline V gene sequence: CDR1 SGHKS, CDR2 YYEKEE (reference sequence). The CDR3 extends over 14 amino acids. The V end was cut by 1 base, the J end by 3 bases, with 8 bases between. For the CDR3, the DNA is TGTGCCAGCAGCTTGTGGCACCTCAATCAGCCCCAGCATTTT. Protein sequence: CASSLWHLNQPQHF.

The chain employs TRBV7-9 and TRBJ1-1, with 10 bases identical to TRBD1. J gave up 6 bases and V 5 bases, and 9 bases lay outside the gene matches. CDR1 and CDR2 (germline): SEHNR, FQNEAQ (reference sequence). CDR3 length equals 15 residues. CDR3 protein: CASSSSLGQGAEAFF. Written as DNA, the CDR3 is TGTGCCAGCAGCAGTTCTCTCGGACAGGGGGCTGAAGCTTTCTTT.

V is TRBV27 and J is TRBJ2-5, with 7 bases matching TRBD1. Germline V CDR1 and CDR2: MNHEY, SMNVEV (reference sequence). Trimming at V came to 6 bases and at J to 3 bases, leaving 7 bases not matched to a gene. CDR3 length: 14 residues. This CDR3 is CASSKGARKETQYF. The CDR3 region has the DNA TGTGCCAGCAGCAAGGGGGCCCGCAAAGAGACCCAGTACTTC.

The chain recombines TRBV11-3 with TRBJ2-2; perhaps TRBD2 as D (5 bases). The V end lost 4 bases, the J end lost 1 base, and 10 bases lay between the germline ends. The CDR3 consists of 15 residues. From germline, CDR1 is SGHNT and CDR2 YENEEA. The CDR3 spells CASSSYEGNTGELFF. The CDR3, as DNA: TGTGCCAGCAGCTCCTACGAGGGGAACACCGGGGAGCTGTTTTTT. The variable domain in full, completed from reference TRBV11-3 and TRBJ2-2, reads EAGVVQSPRYKIIEKKQPVAFWCNPISGHNTLYWYLQNLGQGPELLIRYENEEAVDDSQLPKDRFSAERLKGVDSTLKIQPAELGDSAVYLCASSSYEGNTGELFFGEGSRLTVL.

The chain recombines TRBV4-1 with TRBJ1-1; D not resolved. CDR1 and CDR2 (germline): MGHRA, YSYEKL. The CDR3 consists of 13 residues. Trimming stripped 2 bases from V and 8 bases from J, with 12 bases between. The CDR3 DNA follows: TGCGCCAGCAGCCAACCCTTGGGCAGGGAAGCTTTCTTT. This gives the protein CASSQPLGREAFF.

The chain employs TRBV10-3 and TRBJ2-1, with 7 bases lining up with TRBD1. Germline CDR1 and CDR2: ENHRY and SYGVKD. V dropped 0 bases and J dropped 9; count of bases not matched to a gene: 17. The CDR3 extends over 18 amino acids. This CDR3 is CAISESGKRGRLESEQFF. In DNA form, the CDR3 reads TGTGCCATCAGTGAGTCCGGGAAAAGGGGGCGGCTCGAGAGTGAGCAGTTCTTC.

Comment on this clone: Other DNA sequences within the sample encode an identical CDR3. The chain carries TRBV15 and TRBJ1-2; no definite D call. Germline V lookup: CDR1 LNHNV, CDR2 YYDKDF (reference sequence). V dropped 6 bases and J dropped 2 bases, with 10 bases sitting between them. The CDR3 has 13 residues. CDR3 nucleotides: TGTGCCACCAGTCGGGCGGGGAACTATGGCTACACCTTC. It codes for CATSRAGNYGYTF.

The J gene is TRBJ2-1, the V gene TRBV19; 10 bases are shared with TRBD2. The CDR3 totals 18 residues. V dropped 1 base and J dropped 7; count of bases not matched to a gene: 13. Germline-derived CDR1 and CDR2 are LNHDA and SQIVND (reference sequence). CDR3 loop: CASSIAYPPTSGENEQFF. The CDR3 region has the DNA TGTGCCAGTAGTATAGCATACCCGCCTACTAGCGGGGAGAATGAGCAGTTCTTC.

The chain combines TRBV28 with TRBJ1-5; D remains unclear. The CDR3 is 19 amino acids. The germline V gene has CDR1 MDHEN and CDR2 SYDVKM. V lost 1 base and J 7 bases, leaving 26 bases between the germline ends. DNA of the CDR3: TGTGCCAGCAGTTTATACGCAGTCGTGCGGTCGGGAGGGCGGCAGCCCCAGCATTTT. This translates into CASSLYAVVRSGGRQPQHF.

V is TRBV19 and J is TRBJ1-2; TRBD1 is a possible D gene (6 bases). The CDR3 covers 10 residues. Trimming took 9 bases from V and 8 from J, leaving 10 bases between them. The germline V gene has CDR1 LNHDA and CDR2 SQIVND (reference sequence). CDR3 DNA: TGTGCCAGCGAACAGGGAGGCTACACCTTC. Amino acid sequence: CASEQGGYTF.

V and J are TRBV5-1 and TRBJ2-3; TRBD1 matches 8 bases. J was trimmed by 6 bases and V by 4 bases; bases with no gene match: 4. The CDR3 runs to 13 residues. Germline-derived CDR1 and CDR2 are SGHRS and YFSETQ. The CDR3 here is CASSGQGADTQYF. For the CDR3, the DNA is TGCGCCAGCAGCGGACAGGGCGCGGATACGCAGTATTTT.

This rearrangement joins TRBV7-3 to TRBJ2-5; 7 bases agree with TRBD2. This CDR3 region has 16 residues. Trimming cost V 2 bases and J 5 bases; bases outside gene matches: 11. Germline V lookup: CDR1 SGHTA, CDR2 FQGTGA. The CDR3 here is CASSLGRGISEETQYF. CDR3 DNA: TGTGCCAGCAGCTTAGGGCGGGGGATCTCCGAGGAGACCCAGTACTTC.

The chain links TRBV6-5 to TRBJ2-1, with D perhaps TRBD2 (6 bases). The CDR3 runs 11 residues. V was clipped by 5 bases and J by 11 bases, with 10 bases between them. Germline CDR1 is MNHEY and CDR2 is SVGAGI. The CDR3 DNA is TGTGCCAGCAGTGGGGACTCTAAGCAGTTCTTC. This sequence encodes CASSGDSKQFF.

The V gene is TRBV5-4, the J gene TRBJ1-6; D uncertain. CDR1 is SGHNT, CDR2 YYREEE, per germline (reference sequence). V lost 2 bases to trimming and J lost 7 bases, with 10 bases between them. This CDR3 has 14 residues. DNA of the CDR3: TGTGCCAGCAGCTTCGTCGGGGAAAATTCACCCCTCCACTTT. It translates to CASSFVGENSPLHF.

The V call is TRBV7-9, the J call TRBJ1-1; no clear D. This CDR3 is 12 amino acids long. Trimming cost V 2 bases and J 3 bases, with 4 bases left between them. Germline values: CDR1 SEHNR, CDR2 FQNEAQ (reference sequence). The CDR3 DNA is TGTGCCAGCAGCTTATACTACACTGAAGCTTTCTTT. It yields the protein CASSLYYTEAFF.

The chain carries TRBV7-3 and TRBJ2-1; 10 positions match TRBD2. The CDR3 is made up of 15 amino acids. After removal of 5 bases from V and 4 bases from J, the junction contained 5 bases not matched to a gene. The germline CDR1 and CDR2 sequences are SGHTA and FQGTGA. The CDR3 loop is CASSASSGGYNEQFF. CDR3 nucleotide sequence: TGTGCCAGCAGCGCGTCTAGCGGGGGATACAATGAGCAGTTCTTC.